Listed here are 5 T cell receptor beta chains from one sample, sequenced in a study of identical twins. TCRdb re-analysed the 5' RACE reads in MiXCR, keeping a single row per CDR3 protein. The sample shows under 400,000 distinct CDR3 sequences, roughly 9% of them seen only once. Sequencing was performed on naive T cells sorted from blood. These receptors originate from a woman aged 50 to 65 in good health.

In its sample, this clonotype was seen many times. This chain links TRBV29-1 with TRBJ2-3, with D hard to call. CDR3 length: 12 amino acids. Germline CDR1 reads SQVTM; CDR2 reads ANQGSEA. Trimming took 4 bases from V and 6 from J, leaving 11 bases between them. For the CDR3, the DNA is TGCAGCGTTGGATCCGATGGCGATACGCAGTATTTT. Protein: CSVGSDGDTQYF.

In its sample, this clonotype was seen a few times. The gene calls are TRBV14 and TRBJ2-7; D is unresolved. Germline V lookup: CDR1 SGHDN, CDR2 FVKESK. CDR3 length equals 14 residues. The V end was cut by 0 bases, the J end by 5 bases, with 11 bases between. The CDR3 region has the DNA TGTGCCAGCAGCCAAGACCTAGTCTCTCACGAGCAGTACTTC. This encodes CASSQDLVSHEQYF.

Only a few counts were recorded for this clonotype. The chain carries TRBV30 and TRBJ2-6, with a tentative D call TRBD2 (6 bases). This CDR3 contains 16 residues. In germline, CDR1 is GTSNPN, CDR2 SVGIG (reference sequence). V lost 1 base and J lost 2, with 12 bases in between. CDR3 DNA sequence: TGTGCCTGGAGTGGGCTGACTAGACCTGGGGCCAACGTCCTGACTTTC. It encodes CAWSGLTRPGANVLTF.

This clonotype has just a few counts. The CDR3 protein is CAISSSTGANVLTF. The CDR3 bases are TGTGCCATCAGCAGTAGCACTGGGGCCAACGTCCTGACTTTC. V and J are TRBV10-3 and TRBJ2-6; D is unresolved. V was clipped by 6 bases and J by 2 bases, with 8 bases between them. Germline CDR1 reads ENHRY; CDR2 reads SYGVKD. The CDR3 is 14 amino acids.

The DNA of the CDR3 is TGTGCCAGCAGCTGGGGGTCGGGACTAGAAAACATTCAGTACTTC. This encodes CASSWGSGLENIQYF. This chain uses TRBV11-2 with TRBJ2-4; 8 bases agree with TRBD2. In germline, CDR1 is SGHAT, CDR2 FQNNGV. The CDR3 contains 15 residues. V was pared by 4 bases and J by 5 bases, with 7 bases of the junction left unmatched.